What follows is one T cell receptor beta chain and its context. Its antigen is currently unknown. This entry belongs to a study of T-cell reconstitution after alpha-beta-depleted transplantation in children. The study's findings and limits: Newly made T cells mostly supplied T-cell counts and diversity one year after transplant. At day 60, the high TCRbeta diversity found in some patients originated from recipient T cells and thymic progenitors that had survived. Reported findings indicate that, about two months after transplant, alpha-beta T cells came from several hundred expanded clones, which were derived from non-depleted graft cells.

For TCRbeta, the library was prepared with unique molecular identifiers. TCRdb fed the PCR reads into MiXCR, producing one record per CDR3 protein. The repertoire holds just over 950,000 distinct CDR3 sequences, with about 30% as singletons. V was shortened by 6 bases and J by 6 bases, with 18 bases between the two germline ends. CDR1 and CDR2 from the germline V gene are MNHNS and SASEGT. CDR3 length equals 14 residues. This specimen consisted of PBMCs, mostly from graft donor cells, obtained 360 days after TCRalphabeta/CD19-depleted stem cell transplant. The TCR comes from a boy under three years old who had a stem cell transplant for SCID, so the T cells may come from the graft donor. The chain employs TRBV6-1 and TRBJ2-7, with D perhaps TRBD1 or TRBD2 (9 bases each). The CDR3 reads CASRQGAGGGEQYF. The CDR3 DNA is TGTGCCAGCAGACAGGGGGCGGGAGGGGGCGAGCAGTACTTC.